This T cell receptor (beta chain) is from a study of blood T cell repertoires in COVID-19. Clones were read by immunoSEQ multiplex PCR, and TCRdb kept only the in-frame ones, dropping some. The table has approximately 280,000 clones, 80% to 95% seen once; the top ten hold 6.8%. This clone has only a few counts. The CDR3 runs to 14 residues. CDR1 and CDR2 from the germline V gene are MGHRA and YSYEKL. V was shortened by 0 bases and J by 4 bases, with 9 bases between the two germline ends. Sequences were obtained from peripheral blood. The genes are TRBV4-1 and TRBJ1-1, with D uncertain. The sequence was obtained from a woman in her thirties with COVID-19, enrolled during active disease. CDR3 sequence reads: CASSQEVQSTEAFF. CDR3 coding DNA: TGCGCCAGCAGCCAAGAAGTACAAAGCACTGAAGCTTTCTTT.